This T cell receptor (beta chain) was obtained from a study of shared clonotypes between healthy human individuals. Study-wide context: Three plates were used per donor for CD4 naive, three for CD4 memory, two for CD8 naive and one for CD8 memory.

Comments on this clone: Antigen unknown.

Germline CDR1 and CDR2: LNHNV and YYDKDF (reference sequence). This CDR3 region has 15 residues. V dropped 5 bases and J dropped 1; count of bases not matched to a gene: 4. The assay was immunoSEQ multiplex PCR, and TCRdb's table has in-frame clones only and misses some. The repertoire holds about 2.4 million clones, with 93% as singletons. Study-level results: A limitation of the genetic and exposure-history diversity represented arose from few donors.

The sequence came from a man between 18 and 29 years old in good health. Some clones in this sample may be carry-over from other donors' samples. J is TRBJ2-3 and V is TRBV15; 9 bases align to TRBD1. Sequencing was carried out using naive CD4+ T cells from PBMCs. Subset described: CD45RA+ positively selected. The CDR3 DNA follows: TGTGCCACCAGCGGTTGGACAGGGGGCACAGATACGCAGTATTTT. Protein sequence: CATSGWTGGTDTQYF.